A single sample is the source of the 14 T cell receptor beta chains below, sequenced in a study of identical twins. MiXCR was run by TCRdb on the 5' RACE reads, yielding one entry per CDR3 protein. Of about 150,000 distinct CDR3 sequences in the sample, around 3.4% were seen once. Sequenced sample: memory T cells sorted from blood. Receptors originate from a man between 18 and 35 years old in good health.

This clonotype was observed many times. The chain has TRBV18 and TRBJ1-1, with D unresolved. Germline-derived CDR1 and CDR2 are KGHSH and LQKENI. CDR3 size: 12 residues. Trimming took off 3 bases at V and 8 bases at J, with 10 bases between the two ends. CDR3 bases: TGTGCCAGCTCACCCTCCCGGCCCGAAGCTTTCTTT. Protein sequence: CASSPSRPEAFF.

This clonotype was detected many times. This sequence joins TRBV5-1 and TRBJ2-3; 12 bases map to TRBD2. The CDR3 spans 17 residues. Looked up from germline, CDR1 is SGHRS and CDR2 is YFSETQ. J lost 0 bases, V lost 3 bases, and 5 bases had no gene match. The CDR3 nucleotides are TGCGCCAGCAGCTATAGCGGGACTAGCGGGAGCACAGATACGCAGTATTTT. It encodes CASSYSGTSGSTDTQYF.

Ten or more counts support this clonotype. V is TRBV20-1 and J is TRBJ2-7; 7 bases map to TRBD2. The V gene end was trimmed by 0 bases and the J gene end by 0 bases; junction bases not matched to a gene: 8. Germline V lookup: CDR1 DFQATT, CDR2 SNEGSKA (reference sequence). This CDR3 region has 16 residues. The CDR3 DNA is TGCAGTGCTAGAGATCTGGGAGGGCCTAGCTCCTACGAGCAGTACTTC. This gives the protein CSARDLGGPSSYEQYF.

This clonotype occurred many times. The CDR3 region has the DNA TGTGCCAGCAGCTTAGCCGGCAGGGGCAATGAGCAGTTCTTC. Residues: CASSLAGRGNEQFF. The chain recombines TRBV7-2 with TRBJ2-1, with D perhaps TRBD1 (6 bases). The CDR3 loop spans 14 amino acids. Between the trimmed V and J ends, which lost 0 bases and 6 bases, there was a span of 9 bases. Germline V gene lookup returns CDR1 SGHTA and CDR2 FQGNSA.

This clonotype was seen many times. The chain joins TRBV2 to TRBJ2-3, with TRBD1 as a possible D gene (6 bases). Germline CDR1 is SNHLY and CDR2 is FYNNEI. This CDR3 spans 13 amino acids. The V gene lost 7 bases and the J gene lost 4 bases, with 12 bases spanning the gap. The CDR3 reads CASNWGRSDTQYF. Here the CDR3 DNA reads TGTGCCAGCAATTGGGGGCGCTCAGATACGCAGTATTTT.

This clonotype was recorded many times. This chain connects TRBV30 to TRBJ1-2; 7 nucleotides agree with TRBD1. This CDR3 is built from 13 residues. Germline V lookup: CDR1 GTSNPN, CDR2 SVGIG (reference sequence). Trimming cost V 5 bases and J 6 bases; bases outside gene matches: 9. The CDR3 DNA sequence: TGTGCCTGGGGACAGGCTAGCACCCATGGCTACACCTTC. Protein product: CAWGQASTHGYTF. Full variable domain (remainder filled in from reference TRBV30 and TRBJ1-2): SQTIHQWPATLVQPVGSPLSLECTVEGTSNPNLYWYRQAAGRGLQLLFYSVGIGQISSEVPQNLSASRPQDRQFILSSKKLLLSDSGFYLCAWGQASTHGYTFGSGTRLTVV.

This clonotype was seen a handful of times. The V call is TRBV5-1, the J call TRBJ1-1, with a tentative D call TRBD1 (6 bases). Germline V gives CDR1 SGHRS, CDR2 YFSETQ. The CDR3 has 14 residues. V was trimmed by 2 bases and J by 5 bases, leaving 13 bases between them. CDR3 nucleotide sequence: TGCGCCAGCAGCTTACAGGGTGAAGGGACTGAAGCTTTCTTT. Amino acids: CASSLQGEGTEAFF.

Ten or more counts support this clonotype. V is TRBV20-1 and J is TRBJ2-5; no clear D. The CDR3 is 12 residues long. The germline V gene encodes CDR1 DFQATT and CDR2 SNEGSKA (reference sequence). Trimming removed 0 bases at V and 3 bases at J, with 5 bases between. CDR3 loop: CSAREPEETQYF. CDR3 bases: TGCAGTGCTAGAGAACCCGAAGAGACCCAGTACTTC.

This clonotype was observed a handful of times. The V gene is TRBV11-2, the J gene TRBJ2-1, with 13 bases matching TRBD2. CDR3 length: 19 amino acids. The germline V gene encodes CDR1 SGHAT and CDR2 FQNNGV. The trim removed 5 bases at V and 4 bases at J, leaving 14 bases unmatched. As DNA, the CDR3 is TGTGCCAGCAGCCTCACCTACTGGACTAGCGGGAGTTTTTACAATGAGCAGTTCTTC. The encoded protein is CASSLTYWTSGSFYNEQFF.

This clonotype was detected ten times or more. The V call is TRBV28, the J call TRBJ2-7; 8 bases are a match to TRBD1. V trimming: 6 bases; J trimming: 4 bases; junction bases outside the gene matches: 8. From germline, CDR1 is MDHEN and CDR2 SYDVKM. There are 14 residues in the CDR3. The CDR3 spells CASSARDRQYEQYF. In nucleotides, the CDR3 is TGTGCCAGCAGCGCCCGGGACAGGCAGTACGAGCAGTACTTC.

This clonotype came up many times. V gene TRBV6-2 or TRBV6-3 combines with J gene TRBJ2-2; TRBD1 matches at 7 bases. With V trimmed by 5 bases and J by 4 bases, 10 bases remained unmatched. Looked up from germline, CDR1 is MNHEY and CDR2 is SVGEGT. The CDR3 consists of 16 residues. CDR3 in amino acids: CASSAKGTVITGELFF. CDR3 nucleotides: TGTGCCAGCAGTGCGAAAGGGACAGTGATCACCGGGGAGCTGTTTTTT.

This clonotype was seen only a few times. In nucleotides, the CDR3 is TGCAGTGCTAGATTAACAGGGGAAGTCATTCAGTACTTC. Its translation: CSARLTGEVIQYF. V gene TRBV20-1 combines with J gene TRBJ2-4; 7 nucleotides align to TRBD1. This CDR3 region has 13 residues. Germline CDR1 and CDR2: DFQATT and SNEGSKA (reference sequence). V shed 2 bases, J shed 9 bases, and the junction held 7 bases outside the gene matches.

This clonotype was recorded many times. This sequence joins TRBV28 and TRBJ2-1; D not resolved. The ends were cut back, 6 bases at V and 0 bases at J, with 15 bases in the middle. The germline V gene encodes CDR1 MDHEN and CDR2 SYDVKM. The CDR3 has 16 residues. CDR3 sequence reads: CASSRRPRSSYNEQFF. The CDR3 DNA is TGTGCCAGCAGCCGACGCCCCCGGAGCTCCTACAATGAGCAGTTCTTC.

This clonotype was seen repeatedly, ten times or more. The gene calls are TRBV3-1 and TRBJ1-5; D is unclear. The germline V gene encodes CDR1 LGHDT and CDR2 YNNKEL (reference sequence). This CDR3 has 13 residues. Between the trimmed V and J ends, which lost 1 base and 4 bases, there was a span of 5 bases. Written as DNA, the CDR3 is TGTGCCAGCAGCCAAGGGAGGAATCAGCCCCAGCATTTT. It encodes CASSQGRNQPQHF.